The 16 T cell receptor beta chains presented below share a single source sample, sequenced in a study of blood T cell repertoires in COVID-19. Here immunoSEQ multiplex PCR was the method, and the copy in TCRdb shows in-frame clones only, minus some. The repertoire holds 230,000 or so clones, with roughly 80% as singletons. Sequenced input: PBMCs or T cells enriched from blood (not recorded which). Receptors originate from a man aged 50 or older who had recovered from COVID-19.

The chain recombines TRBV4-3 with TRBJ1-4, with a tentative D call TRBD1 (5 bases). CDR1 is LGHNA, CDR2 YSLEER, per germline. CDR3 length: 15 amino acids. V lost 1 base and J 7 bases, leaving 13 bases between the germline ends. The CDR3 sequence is CASSQVGAGSEKLFF. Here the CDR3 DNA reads TGCGCCAGCAGCCAAGTAGGGGCAGGGTCTGAAAAACTGTTTTTT.

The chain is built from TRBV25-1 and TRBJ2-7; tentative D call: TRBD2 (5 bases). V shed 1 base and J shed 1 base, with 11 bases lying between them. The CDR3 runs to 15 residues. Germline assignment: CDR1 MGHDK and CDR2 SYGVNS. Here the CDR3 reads CASSESGGRSYEQYF. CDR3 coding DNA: TGTGCCAGCAGTGAATCAGGAGGCCGGTCCTACGAGCAGTACTTC.

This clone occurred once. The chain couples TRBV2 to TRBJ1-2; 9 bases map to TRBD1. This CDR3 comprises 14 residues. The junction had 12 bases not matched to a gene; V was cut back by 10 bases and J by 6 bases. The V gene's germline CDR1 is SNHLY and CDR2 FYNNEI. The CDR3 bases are TGTGCCAACACTCTAGACAGGGGGACGAATGGCTACACCTTC. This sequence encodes CANTLDRGTNGYTF.

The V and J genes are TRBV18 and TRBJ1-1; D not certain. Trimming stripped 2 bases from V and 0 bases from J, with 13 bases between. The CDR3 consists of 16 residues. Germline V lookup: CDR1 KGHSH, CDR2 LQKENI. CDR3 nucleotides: TGTGCCAGCTCACCAGAAGAGAGGCTTATGAACACTGAAGCTTTCTTT. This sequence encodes CASSPEERLMNTEAFF.

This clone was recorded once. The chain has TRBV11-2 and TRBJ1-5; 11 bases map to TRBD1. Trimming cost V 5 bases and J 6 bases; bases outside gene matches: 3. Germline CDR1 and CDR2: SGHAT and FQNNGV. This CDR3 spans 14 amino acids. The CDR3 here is CASSPGQGAQPQHF. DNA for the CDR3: TGTGCCAGCAGCCCCGGACAGGGGGCTCAGCCCCAGCATTTT. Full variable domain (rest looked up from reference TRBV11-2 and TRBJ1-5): EAGVAQSPRYKIIEKRQSVAFWCNPISGHATLYWYQQILGQGPKLLIQFQNNGVVDDSQLPKDRFSAERLKGVDSTLKIQPAKLEDSAVYLCASSPGQGAQPQHFGDGTRLSIL.

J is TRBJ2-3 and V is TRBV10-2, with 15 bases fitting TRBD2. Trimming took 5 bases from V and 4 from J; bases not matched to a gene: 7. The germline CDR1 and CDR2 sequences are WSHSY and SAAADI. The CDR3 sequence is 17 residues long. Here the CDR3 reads CASSSAGLAGGSDTQYF. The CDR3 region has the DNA TGCGCCAGCAGTTCTGCCGGACTAGCGGGGGGGTCAGATACGCAGTATTTT.

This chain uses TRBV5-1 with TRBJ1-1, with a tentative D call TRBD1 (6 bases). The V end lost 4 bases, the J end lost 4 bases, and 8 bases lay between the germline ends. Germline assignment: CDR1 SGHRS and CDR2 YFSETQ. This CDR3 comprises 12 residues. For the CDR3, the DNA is TGCGCCAGCAGCCCACAGGGCACTGAAGCTTTCTTT. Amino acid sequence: CASSPQGTEAFF.

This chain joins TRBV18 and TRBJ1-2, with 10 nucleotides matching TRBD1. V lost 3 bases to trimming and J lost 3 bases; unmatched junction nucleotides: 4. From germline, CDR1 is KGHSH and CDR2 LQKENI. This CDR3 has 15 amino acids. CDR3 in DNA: TGTGCCAGCTCACCGACAGGGGGCGCGGACTATGGCTACACCTTC. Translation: CASSPTGGADYGYTF.

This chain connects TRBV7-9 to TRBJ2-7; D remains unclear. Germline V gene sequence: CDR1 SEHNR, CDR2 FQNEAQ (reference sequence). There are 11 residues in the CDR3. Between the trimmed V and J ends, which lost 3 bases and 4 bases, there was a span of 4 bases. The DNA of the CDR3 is TGTGCCAGCAGCTTCCAGTACGAGCAGTACTTC. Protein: CASSFQYEQYF.

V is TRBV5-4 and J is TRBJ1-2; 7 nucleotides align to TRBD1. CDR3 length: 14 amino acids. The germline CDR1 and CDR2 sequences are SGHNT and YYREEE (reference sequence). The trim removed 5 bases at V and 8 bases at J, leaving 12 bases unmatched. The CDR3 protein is CASSSPGQPPGYTF. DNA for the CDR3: TGTGCCAGCAGTTCACCGGGACAGCCACCCGGCTACACCTTC. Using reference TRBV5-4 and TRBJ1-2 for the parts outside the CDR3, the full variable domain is ETGVTQSPTHLIKTRGQQVTLRCSSQSGHNTVSWYQQALGQGPQFIFQYYREEENGRGNFPPRFSGLQFPNYSSELNVNALELDDSALYLCASSSPGQPPGYTFGSGTRLTVV.

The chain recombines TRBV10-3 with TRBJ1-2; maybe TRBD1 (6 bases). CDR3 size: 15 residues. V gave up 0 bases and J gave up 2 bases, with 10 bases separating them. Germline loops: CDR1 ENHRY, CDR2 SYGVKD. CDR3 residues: CAISESLQGNYGYTF. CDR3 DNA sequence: TGTGCCATCAGTGAGTCCCTACAGGGAAACTATGGCTACACCTTC.

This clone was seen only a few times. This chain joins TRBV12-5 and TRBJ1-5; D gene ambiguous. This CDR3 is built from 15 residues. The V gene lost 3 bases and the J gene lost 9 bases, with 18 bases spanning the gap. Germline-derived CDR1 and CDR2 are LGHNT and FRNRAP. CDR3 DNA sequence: TGTGCTAGTGGTTTTCACGGATCGGCGGTAAGGCCCCAGCATTTT. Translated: CASGFHGSAVRPQHF.

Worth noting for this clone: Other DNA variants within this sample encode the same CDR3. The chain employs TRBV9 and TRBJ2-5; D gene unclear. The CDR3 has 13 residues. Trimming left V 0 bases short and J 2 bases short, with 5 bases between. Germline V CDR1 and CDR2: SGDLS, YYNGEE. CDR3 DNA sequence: TGTGCCAGCAGCGTAGCAGGACAAGAGACCCAGTACTTC. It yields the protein CASSVAGQETQYF.

The CDR3 reads CASSSQPGEAFF. The CDR3 coding sequence is TGTGCCAGCAGTTCGCAACCGGGGGAAGCTTTCTTT. The chain recombines TRBV12-3 or TRBV12-4 with TRBJ1-1; no firm D call. The CDR3 loop spans 12 amino acids. V was shortened by 4 bases and J by 8 bases, with 11 bases between the two germline ends.

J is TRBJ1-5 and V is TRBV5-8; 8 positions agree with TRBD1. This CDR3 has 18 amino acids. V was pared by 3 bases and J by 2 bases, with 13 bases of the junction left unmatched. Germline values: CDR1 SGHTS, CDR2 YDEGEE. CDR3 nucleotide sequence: TGTGCCAGCAGCTCCATGCATACAGGGGGAGTGGGCAATCAGCCCCAGCATTTT. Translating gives CASSSMHTGGVGNQPQHF.

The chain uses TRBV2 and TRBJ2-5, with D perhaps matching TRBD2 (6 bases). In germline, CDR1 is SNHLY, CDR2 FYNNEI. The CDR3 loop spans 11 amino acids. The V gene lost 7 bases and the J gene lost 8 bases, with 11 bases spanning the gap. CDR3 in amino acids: CASNAGSTQYF. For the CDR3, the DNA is TGTGCCAGCAATGCGGGAAGTACCCAGTACTTC.